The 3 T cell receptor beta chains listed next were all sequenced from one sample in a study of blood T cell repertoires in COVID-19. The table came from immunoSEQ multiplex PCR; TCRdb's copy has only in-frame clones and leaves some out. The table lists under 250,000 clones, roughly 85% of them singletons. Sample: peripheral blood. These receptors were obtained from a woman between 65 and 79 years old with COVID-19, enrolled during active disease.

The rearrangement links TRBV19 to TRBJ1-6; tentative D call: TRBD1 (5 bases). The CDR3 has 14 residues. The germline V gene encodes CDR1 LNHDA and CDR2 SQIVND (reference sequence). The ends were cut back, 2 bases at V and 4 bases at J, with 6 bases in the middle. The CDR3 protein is CASSIRGYNSPLHF. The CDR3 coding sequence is TGTGCCAGTAGTATACGGGGGTATAATTCACCCCTCCACTTT. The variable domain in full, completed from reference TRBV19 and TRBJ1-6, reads DGGITQSPKYLFRKEGQNVTLSCEQNLNHDAMYWYRQDPGQGLRLIYYSQIVNDFQKGDIAEGYSVSREKKESFPLTVTSAQKNPTAFYLCASSIRGYNSPLHFGNGTRLTVT.

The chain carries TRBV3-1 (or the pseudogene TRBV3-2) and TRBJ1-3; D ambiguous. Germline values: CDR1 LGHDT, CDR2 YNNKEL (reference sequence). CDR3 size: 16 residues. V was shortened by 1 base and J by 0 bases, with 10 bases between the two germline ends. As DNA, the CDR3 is TGTGCCAGCAGCCAAGGAGGGTCTCGCTCTGGAAACACCATATATTTT. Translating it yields CASSQGGSRSGNTIYF.

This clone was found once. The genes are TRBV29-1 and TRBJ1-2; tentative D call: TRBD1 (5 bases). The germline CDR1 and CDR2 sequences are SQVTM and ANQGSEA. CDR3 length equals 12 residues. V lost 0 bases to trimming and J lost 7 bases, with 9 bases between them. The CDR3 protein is CSVEEAGSGYTF. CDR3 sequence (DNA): TGCAGCGTTGAAGAGGCAGGGTCTGGCTACACCTTC.